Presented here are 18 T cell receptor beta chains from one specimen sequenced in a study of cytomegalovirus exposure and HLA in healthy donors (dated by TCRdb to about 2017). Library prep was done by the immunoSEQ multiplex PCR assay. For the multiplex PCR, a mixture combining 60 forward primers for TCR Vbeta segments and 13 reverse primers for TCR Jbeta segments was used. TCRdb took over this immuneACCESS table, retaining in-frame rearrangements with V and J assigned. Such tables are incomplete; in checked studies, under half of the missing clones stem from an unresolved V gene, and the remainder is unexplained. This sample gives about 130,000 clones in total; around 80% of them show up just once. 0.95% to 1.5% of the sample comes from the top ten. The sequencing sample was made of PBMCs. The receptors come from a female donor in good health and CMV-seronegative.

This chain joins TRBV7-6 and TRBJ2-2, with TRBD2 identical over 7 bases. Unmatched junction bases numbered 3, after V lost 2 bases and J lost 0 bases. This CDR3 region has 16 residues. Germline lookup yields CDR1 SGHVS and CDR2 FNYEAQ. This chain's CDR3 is CASSLRLAANTGELFF. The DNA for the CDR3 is TGTGCCAGCAGCTTAAGGCTAGCGGCGAACACCGGGGAGCTGTTTTTT.

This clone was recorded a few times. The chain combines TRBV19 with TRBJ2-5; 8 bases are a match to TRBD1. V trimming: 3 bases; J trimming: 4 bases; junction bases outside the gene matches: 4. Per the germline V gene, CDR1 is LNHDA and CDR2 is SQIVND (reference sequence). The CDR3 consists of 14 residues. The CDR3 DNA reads TGTGCCAGTAGTATCACAGGGGGGTCAGAGACCCAGTACTTC. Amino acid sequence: CASSITGGSETQYF.

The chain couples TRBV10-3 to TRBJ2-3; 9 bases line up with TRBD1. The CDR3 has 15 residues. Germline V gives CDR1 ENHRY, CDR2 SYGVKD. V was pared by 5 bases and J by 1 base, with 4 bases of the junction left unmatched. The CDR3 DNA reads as TGTGCCATCAGTTTCCGGGACAGGGGCACAGATACGCAGTATTTT. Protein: CAISFRDRGTDTQYF.

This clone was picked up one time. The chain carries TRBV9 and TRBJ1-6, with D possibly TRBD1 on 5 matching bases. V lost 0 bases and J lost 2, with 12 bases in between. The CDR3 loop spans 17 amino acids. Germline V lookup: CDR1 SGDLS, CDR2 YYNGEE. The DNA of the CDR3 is TGTGCCAGCAGCGTAGCTACCAGGGCGACCTATAATTCACCCCTCCACTTT. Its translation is CASSVATRATYNSPLHF.

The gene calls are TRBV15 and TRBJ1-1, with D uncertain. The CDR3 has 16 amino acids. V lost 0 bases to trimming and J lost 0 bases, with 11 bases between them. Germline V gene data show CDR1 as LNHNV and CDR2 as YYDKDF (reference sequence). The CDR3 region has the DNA TGTGCCACCAGCAGAGAGAGGGCCCCACTGAACACTGAAGCTTTCTTT. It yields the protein CATSRERAPLNTEAFF.

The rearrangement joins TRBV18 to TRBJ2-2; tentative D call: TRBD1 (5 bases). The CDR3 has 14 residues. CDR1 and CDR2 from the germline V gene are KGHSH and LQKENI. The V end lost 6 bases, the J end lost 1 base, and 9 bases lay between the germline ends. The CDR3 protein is CASSSDRNTGELFF. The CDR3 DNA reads TGTGCCAGCTCCTCCGACAGGAACACCGGGGAGCTGTTTTTT.

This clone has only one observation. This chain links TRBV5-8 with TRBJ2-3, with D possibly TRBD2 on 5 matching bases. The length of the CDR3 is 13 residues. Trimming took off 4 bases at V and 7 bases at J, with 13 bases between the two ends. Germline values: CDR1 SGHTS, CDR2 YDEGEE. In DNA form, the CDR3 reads TGTGCCAGCAGCCCGATGCGGGCCCATACGCAGTATTTT. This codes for CASSPMRAHTQYF.

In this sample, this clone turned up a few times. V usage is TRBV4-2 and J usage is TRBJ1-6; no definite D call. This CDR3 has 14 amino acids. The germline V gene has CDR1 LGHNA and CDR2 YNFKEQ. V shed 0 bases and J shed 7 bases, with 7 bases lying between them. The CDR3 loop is CASSQDLQNSPLHF. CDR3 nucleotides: TGTGCCAGCAGCCAAGATCTCCAGAATTCACCCCTCCACTTT.

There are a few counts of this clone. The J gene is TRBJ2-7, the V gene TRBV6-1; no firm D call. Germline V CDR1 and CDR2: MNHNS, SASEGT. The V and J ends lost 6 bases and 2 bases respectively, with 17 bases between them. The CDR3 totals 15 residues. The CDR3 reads CASRDVTVGTYEQYF. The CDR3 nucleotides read TGTGCCAGCAGGGATGTTACAGTAGGAACCTACGAGCAGTACTTC.

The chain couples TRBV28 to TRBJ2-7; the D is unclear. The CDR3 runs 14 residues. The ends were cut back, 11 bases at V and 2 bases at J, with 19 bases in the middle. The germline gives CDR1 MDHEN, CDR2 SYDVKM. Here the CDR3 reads CASGRRGPTYEQYF. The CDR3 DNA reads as TGTGCCTCCGGCAGAAGAGGCCCTACCTACGAGCAGTACTTC.

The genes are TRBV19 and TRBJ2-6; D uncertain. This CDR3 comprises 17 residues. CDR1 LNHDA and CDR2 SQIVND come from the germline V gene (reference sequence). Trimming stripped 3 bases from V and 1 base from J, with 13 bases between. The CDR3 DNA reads TGTGCCAGTAGTATGCTGTCAGGCAGGTCTGGGGCCAACGTCCTGACTTTC. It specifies CASSMLSGRSGANVLTF.

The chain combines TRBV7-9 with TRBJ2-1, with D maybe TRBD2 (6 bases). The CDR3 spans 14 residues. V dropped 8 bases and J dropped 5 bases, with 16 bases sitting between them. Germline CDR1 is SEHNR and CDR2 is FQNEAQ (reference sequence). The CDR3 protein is CASRQTGVHNEQFF. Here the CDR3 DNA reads TGTGCCAGCCGCCAGACGGGAGTCCACAATGAGCAGTTCTTC.

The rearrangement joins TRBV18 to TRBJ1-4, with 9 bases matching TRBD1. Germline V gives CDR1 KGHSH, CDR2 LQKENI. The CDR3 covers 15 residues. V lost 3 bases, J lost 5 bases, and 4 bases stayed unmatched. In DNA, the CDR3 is TGTGCCAGCTCACCCTGGACAGGGGTGAATGAAAAACTGTTTTTT. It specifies CASSPWTGVNEKLFF.

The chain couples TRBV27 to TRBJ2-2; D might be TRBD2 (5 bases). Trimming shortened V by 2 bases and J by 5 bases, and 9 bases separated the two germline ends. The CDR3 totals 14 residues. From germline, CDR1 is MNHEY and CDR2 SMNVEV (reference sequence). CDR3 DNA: TGTGCCAGCAGTTTAGGGAGTAGAACCGGGGAGCTGTTTTTT. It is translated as CASSLGSRTGELFF.

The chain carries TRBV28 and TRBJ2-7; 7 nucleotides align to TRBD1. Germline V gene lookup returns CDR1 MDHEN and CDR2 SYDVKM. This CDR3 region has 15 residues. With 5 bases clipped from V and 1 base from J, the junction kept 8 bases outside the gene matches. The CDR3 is CASSLGTVPSYEQYF. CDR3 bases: TGTGCCAGCAGTCTCGGGACAGTGCCGTCCTACGAGCAGTACTTC.

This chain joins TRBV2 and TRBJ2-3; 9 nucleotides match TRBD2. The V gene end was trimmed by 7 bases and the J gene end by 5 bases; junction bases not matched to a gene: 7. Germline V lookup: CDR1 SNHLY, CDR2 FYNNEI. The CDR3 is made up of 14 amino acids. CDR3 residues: CASKSGGWRDTQYF. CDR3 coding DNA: TGTGCCAGCAAAAGCGGGGGGTGGAGAGATACGCAGTATTTT.

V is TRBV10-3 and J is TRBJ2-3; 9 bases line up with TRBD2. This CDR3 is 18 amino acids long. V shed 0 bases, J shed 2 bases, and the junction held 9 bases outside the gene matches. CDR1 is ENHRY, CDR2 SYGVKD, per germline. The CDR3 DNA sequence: TGTGCCATCAGTGAGTCGACTCCCAGCGGGGGGCCCACAGATACGCAGTATTTT. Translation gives CAISESTPSGGPTDTQYF.

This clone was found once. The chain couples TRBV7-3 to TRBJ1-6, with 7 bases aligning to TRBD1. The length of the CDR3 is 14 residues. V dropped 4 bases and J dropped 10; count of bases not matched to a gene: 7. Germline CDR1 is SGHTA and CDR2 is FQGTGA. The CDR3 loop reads CASSWRGRESPLHF. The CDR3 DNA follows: TGTGCCAGCAGCTGGAGGGGGCGAGAATCACCCCTCCACTTT.